A selection of T cell receptor beta chains follows, all from one sample in a study of blood T cell repertoires in COVID-19. Clones were sequenced by immunoSEQ multiplex PCR, and TCRdb holds only the in-frame ones, with some missing. The table records 120,000 or so clones, approximately 83% of them present only once. The sequenced material came from peripheral blood. These receptors all come from a man in his fifties or sixties with acute or convalescent COVID-19. Both conserved end residues are part of each CDR3. A D gene is named only where the DNA matches it firmly. Part of the rows lack a size; the others show once, few, many or a class for expanded clones.

J: TRBJ1-1; size: NA; V: TRBV30; D: TRBD1; CDR3: CAWSTTDRVEAFF; DNA: TGTGCCTGGAGTACCACCGACAGGGTCGAAGCTTTCTTT
J: TRBJ2-2; size: NA; V: TRBV7-2; D: TRBD2; CDR3: CASSRRGLAGARTGELFF; DNA: TGTGCCAGCAGCAGACGCGGACTAGCGGGAGCAAGAACCGGGGAGCTGTTTTTT
J: TRBJ2-3; size: NA; V: TRBV7-9; D: NA; CDR3: CASSFPGREYPDTQYF; DNA: TGTGCCAGCAGCTTCCCGGGCCGGGAGTACCCAGATACGCAGTATTTT
J: TRBJ2-1; size: once; V: TRBV18; D: TRBD1; CDR3: CASSPPGQGNSYNEQFF; DNA: TGTGCCAGCTCACCACCGGGACAGGGAAACTCCTACAATGAGCAGTTCTTC
J: TRBJ2-7; size: NA; V: TRBV28; D: TRBD2; CDR3: CASGTSGRAGEQYF; DNA: TGTGCCAGCGGGACTAGCGGGAGGGCTGGTGAGCAGTACTTC
J: TRBJ2-7; size: NA; V: TRBV18; D: NA; CDR3: CASSRPGVGYEQYF; DNA: TGTGCCAGCTCCCGACCCGGGGTTGGGTACGAGCAGTACTTC
J: TRBJ1-2; size: NA; V: TRBV7-9; D: TRBD1; CDR3: CASSLARGQGSRGGYTF; DNA: TGTGCCAGCAGCTTAGCGAGGGGACAGGGGTCGCGCGGTGGCTACACCTTC
J: TRBJ2-7; size: NA; V: TRBV5-1; D: NA; CDR3: CASSVALQTTYEQYF; DNA: TGCGCCAGCAGCGTGGCCTTACAAACCACCTACGAGCAGTACTTC
J: TRBJ1-1; size: NA; V: TRBV7-9; D: NA; CDR3: CASSLNPQDAFF; DNA: TGTGCCAGCAGCTTAAACCCGCAGGATGCTTTCTTT
J: TRBJ1-2; size: NA; V: TRBV5-4; D: TRBD1; CDR3: CASSVTGTGEGYTF; DNA: TGTGCCAGCAGCGTCACCGGGACAGGGGAAGGCTACACCTTC
J: TRBJ1-5; size: NA; V: TRBV19; D: NA; CDR3: CASSISYELRGPWPQHF; DNA: TGTGCCAGTAGTATATCCTACGAGCTAAGGGGCCCCTGGCCCCAGCATTTT
J: TRBJ2-7; size: NA; V: TRBV23-1; D: TRBD1; CDR3: CASSQGTGIYEQYF; DNA: TGCGCCAGCAGTCAAGGGACAGGGATTTACGAGCAGTACTTC
J: TRBJ2-7; size: NA; V: TRBV29-1; D: TRBD1; CDR3: CSVAKEDRGEQYF; DNA: TGCAGCGTTGCAAAAGAGGACAGGGGAGAGCAGTACTTC
J: TRBJ1-5; size: few; V: TRBV6-5; D: NA; CDR3: CASKRDIDNQPQHF; DNA: TGTGCCAGCAAACGGGACATCGACAATCAGCCCCAGCATTTT
J: TRBJ1-2; size: NA; V: TRBV4-2; D: NA; CDR3: CASSPRGRADIYGYTF; DNA: TGTGCCAGCAGCCCCCGGGGGAGGGCCGATATCTATGGCTACACCTTC
J: TRBJ2-1; size: NA; V: TRBV24-1; D: TRBD1; CDR3: CATSDLTGGMNEQFF; DNA: TGTGCCACCAGTGATTTGACAGGGGGCATGAATGAGCAGTTCTTC
J: TRBJ2-1; size: few; V: TRBV9; D: TRBD2; CDR3: CASSPTSGSFEQFF; DNA: TGTGCCAGCAGCCCTACTAGCGGGAGCTTCGAGCAGTTCTTC
J: TRBJ1-1; size: NA; V: TRBV9; D: NA; CDR3: CASSVGGEYPNEAFF; DNA: TGTGCCAGCAGCGTGGGAGGAGAATACCCAAATGAAGCTTTCTTT
J: TRBJ1-2; size: NA; V: TRBV12-1; D: NA; CDR3: CASSFANRGRTEGYTF; DNA: TGTGCCAGCAGCTTTGCTAACAGGGGGCGTACGGAAGGCTACACCTTC
J: TRBJ2-5; size: NA; V: TRBV5-4; D: NA; CDR3: CASSLGGSSGQETQYF; DNA: TGTGCCAGCAGCTTGGGTGGTAGTTCGGGCCAAGAGACCCAGTACTTC
J: TRBJ1-6; size: NA; V: TRBV15; D: TRBD1; CDR3: CATSRGGQGREPLHF; DNA: TGTGCCACCAGCAGAGGGGGACAGGGGAGAGAGCCCCTCCACTTT
J: TRBJ2-5; size: NA; V: TRBV7-6; D: NA; CDR3: CASSLGTRHTETQYF; DNA: TGTGCCAGCAGCTTAGGTACCAGACATACGGAGACCCAGTACTTC
J: TRBJ2-1; size: NA; V: TRBV2; D: TRBD2; CDR3: CASRKGRGSYNEQFF; DNA: TGTGCCAGCAGGAAGGGGCGGGGGTCCTACAATGAGCAGTTCTTC
J: TRBJ2-4; size: NA; V: TRBV23-1; D: TRBD2; CDR3: CASSPGLAAAKNIQYF; DNA: TGCGCCAGCAGTCCCGGACTAGCGGCAGCCAAAAACATTCAGTACTTC
J: TRBJ1-2; size: NA; V: TRBV29-1; D: NA; CDR3: CSVEVGGGYTF; DNA: TGCAGCGTTGAAGTGGGAGGTGGCTACACCTTC
J: TRBJ2-1; size: once; V: TRBV5-1; D: NA; CDR3: CASSPRSPGNEQFF; DNA: TGCGCCAGCAGCCCCCGCTCCCCGGGCAATGAGCAGTTCTTC
J: TRBJ1-2; size: NA; V: TRBV11-2; D: NA; CDR3: CASSLGGFIGVRGGYTF; DNA: TGTGCCAGCAGCTTAGGTGGTTTCATCGGGGTCCGAGGTGGCTACACCTTC
J: TRBJ2-1; size: NA; V: TRBV2; D: NA; CDR3: CASSEGHYNNEQFF; DNA: TGTGCCAGCAGTGAAGGTCACTACAACAATGAGCAGTTCTTC
J: TRBJ1-2; size: NA; V: TRBV6-1; D: NA; CDR3: CASSETAWAGYGYTF; DNA: TGTGCCAGCAGTGAAACTGCTTGGGCAGGGTATGGCTACACCTTC
J: TRBJ2-2; size: few; V: TRBV6-5; D: TRBD1; CDR3: CASRVTGVGELFF; DNA: TGTGCCAGCAGAGTAACAGGGGTGGGGGAGCTGTTTTTT
J: TRBJ1-6; size: NA; V: TRBV10-3; D: NA; CDR3: CAISGYGQHSSPLHF; DNA: TGTGCCATCAGTGGATATGGGCAGCATAGTTCACCCCTCCACTTT